The clone carrying this TCR beta chain came up a few times. The antigen is undetermined. The germline V and J ends were trimmed by 2 bases and 7 bases, with 12 bases remaining between them. The CDR3 has 13 residues. Germline V CDR1 and CDR2: MDHEN, SYDVKM. This sample is part of a study of T cells in Graves' hyperthyroidism and ophthalmopathy. Study conclusions and caveats: A model of 13 V-J pairs discriminated ophthalmopathy from stable hyperthyroidism.

Authors of the study amplified TCR beta CDR3 regions from RNA transcripts. The TCR CDR3 was amplified in a first-round RT-PCR using the HTBI primer set. From the multiplex PCR reads, TCRdb called clonotypes with MiXCR, one entry per CDR3 protein. The table has about 550,000 distinct CDR3 sequences, less than 25% seen once; the top ten hold more than 20%. This rearrangement joins TRBV28 to TRBJ2-7, with D uncertain. This TCR was recovered from a young man with Graves' hyperthyroidism. Sample: blood. This chain's CDR3 is CASSLRAPGEQYF. In DNA, the CDR3 is TGTGCCAGCAGTTTAAGGGCCCCCGGGGAGCAGTACTTC.